This paragraph reports one T cell receptor beta chain. Its specificity is unknown. One entry per CDR3 protein results from TCRdb running MiXCR on the 5' RACE reads. The sample has around 200,000 distinct CDR3 sequences, 9.5% to 12% seen once. The CDR3 is 17 amino acids. Germline V gives CDR1 LNHNV, CDR2 YYDKDF (reference sequence). Trimming shortened V by 0 bases and J by 7 bases, and 19 bases separated the two germline ends. The data were obtained in a study of T cells after yellow fever vaccination. Study-wide background: Where fractions had low cell numbers, libraries were prepared from them with the SMART-Seq v4 Ultra Low Input RNA kit. Study-level points and caveats: A weaker secondary response peaked on day 5, the primary on day 15.

The V call is TRBV15, the J call TRBJ2-1; perhaps D is TRBD1 or TRBD2 (6 bases each). This sequence originates from a man aged 18 to 29 who received the YFV17D yellow fever vaccine. Sequences were derived from CD8+ T cells sorted from PBMCs, sampled 15 days after the yellow fever booster vaccination. CDR3 in amino acids: CATSREGLGQGTNEQFF. The CDR3 coding sequence is TGTGCCACCAGCAGAGAGGGACTTGGGCAGGGGACGAATGAGCAGTTCTTC.